This T cell receptor beta chain is from a study of T cell responses to AZD1222 COVID-19 vaccine. General study results and limits: Once two AZD1222 doses were given, Spike-specific TCR breadth and depth went up.

The CDR3 is made up of 16 amino acids. The V gene end was trimmed by 1 base and the J gene end by 0 bases; junction bases not matched to a gene: 4. CDR1 MNHEY and CDR2 SMNVEV come from the germline V gene (reference sequence). Assay used: immunoSEQ multiplex PCR; TCRdb lists only in-frame clones, some missing. The sample lists 100,000 to 150,000 clones; around 90% were seen once. Regarding this clone: Its antigen is not identified.

This sequence was found in an adult in good health. V and J are TRBV27 and TRBJ2-3, with 7 positions matching TRBD2. Specimen: peripheral blood, collected on day 0 of MenACWY control vaccination. This CDR3 reads CASSLFEGGSTDTQYF. The CDR3, as DNA: TGTGCCAGCAGTTTATTTGAGGGAGGGAGCACAGATACGCAGTATTTT.